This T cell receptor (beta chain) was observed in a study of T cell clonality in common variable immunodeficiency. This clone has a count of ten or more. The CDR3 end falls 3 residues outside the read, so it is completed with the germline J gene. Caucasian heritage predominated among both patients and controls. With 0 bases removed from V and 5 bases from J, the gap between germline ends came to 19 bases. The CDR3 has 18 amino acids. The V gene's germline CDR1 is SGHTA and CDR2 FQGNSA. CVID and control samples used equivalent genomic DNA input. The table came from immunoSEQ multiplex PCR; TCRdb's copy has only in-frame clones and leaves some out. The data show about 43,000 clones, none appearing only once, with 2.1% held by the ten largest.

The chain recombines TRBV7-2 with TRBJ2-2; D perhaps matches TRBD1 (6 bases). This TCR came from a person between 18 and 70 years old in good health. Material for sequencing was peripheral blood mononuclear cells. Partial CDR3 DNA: TGTGCCAGCAGCTTAGCGCGAAGGGGACACGTCTCTACCGGGGAG. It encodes CASSLARRGHVSTGE. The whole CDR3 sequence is CASSLARRGHVSTGELFF. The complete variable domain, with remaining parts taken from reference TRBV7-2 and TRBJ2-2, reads GAGVSQSPSNKVTEKGKDVELRCDPISGHTALYWYRQSLGQGLEFLIYFQGNSAPDKSGLPSDRFSAERTGGSVSTLTIQRTQQEDSAVYLCASSLARRGHVSTGELFFGEGSRLTVL.